This is a list of T cell receptor beta chains from one sample in a study of T-cell memory formation after mild COVID-19. TCRdb redid the calling of the 5' RACE reads with MiXCR, one entry per CDR3 protein. The table lists some 600,000 distinct CDR3 sequences, about 18% of them singletons. The sample comprised PBMCs or a T cell subset sorted from them (not recorded which). The receptor set was obtained from an adult woman who had mild COVID-19 (a few samples of this study predate the infection). Cell type and time point are not known. CDR3s leave out the opening cysteine and the closing phenylalanine or tryptophan. The order of the fields is J gene, V gene, CDR3 protein.

TRBJ2-7	TRBV5-1	ASSLEPSGGVTEQY
TRBJ2-3	TRBV5-1	ASRGTSGESTDTQY
TRBJ2-2	TRBV6-2/TRBV6-3	ASSYRFNRGLTGELF
TRBJ2-7	TRBV7-8	ASSLLPLAGGLVYEQY
TRBJ1-2	TRBV27	ASRADSNRYGYT
TRBJ2-1	TRBV7-8	ATLRDRSSYNEQF
TRBJ1-2	TRBV27	ASSSQPGTGSYGYT
TRBJ2-2	TRBV5-5	ASSWYGPSAGELF
TRBJ1-6	TRBV5-1	ASSQGAYNSPLH
TRBJ2-3	TRBV4-2	ASSQDLAKSDTQY
TRBJ1-1	TRBV6-5	ASRRDRRNTEAF
TRBJ2-5	TRBV20-1	SARGQPQETQY
TRBJ2-3	TRBV5-1	ASRLREGDTQY
TRBJ1-5	TRBV15	ATSRNYVGQPQH
TRBJ2-1	TRBV7-6	ASSPRAGLSYNEQF
TRBJ2-2	TRBV2	ASGGRPGTGELF
TRBJ2-3	TRBV5-1	ASSSGRGSTDTQY
TRBJ1-1	TRBV12-3/TRBV12-4	ASSLIVSEAF
TRBJ2-2	TRBV6-6	ASSPTSTNTGELF
TRBJ1-4	TRBV10-2	ASRTAPNEKLF
TRBJ2-2	TRBV29-1	SVVDRDTGELF
TRBJ2-1	TRBV4-1	ASSQETVNEQF
TRBJ1-1	TRBV11-2	ASSTGGYTEAF
TRBJ2-7	TRBV5-1	ASSLSTVGTSGTYEQY
TRBJ1-4	TRBV6-5	ASKTGSEKLF
TRBJ2-5	TRBV19	ASSTSSWQGETQY
TRBJ2-5	TRBV12-3/TRBV12-4	ASSWRPGLAGPTGEAQY